One and the same sample provided the 30 T cell receptor beta chains below, sequenced in a study of blood T cell repertoires in COVID-19. Measured with immunoSEQ multiplex PCR; TCRdb has only the in-frame clones, and not every one. The table lists roughly 30,000 clones, 75% to 90% of them singletons. What was sequenced was peripheral blood. These receptors all stem from a human donor with acute or convalescent COVID-19. The donor label of this sample is uncertain.

The rearrangement joins TRBV28 to TRBJ1-2; TRBD1 agrees at 10 bases. Trimming took 5 bases from V and 7 from J; bases not matched to a gene: 4. The CDR3 covers 13 residues. Germline assignment: CDR1 MDHEN and CDR2 SYDVKM. The CDR3 reads CASSQGQGFGYTF. For the CDR3, the DNA is TGTGCCAGCAGTCAGGGACAGGGGTTTGGCTACACCTTC.

The genes are TRBV29-1 and TRBJ2-1; maybe TRBD1 (5 bases). V lost 4 bases to trimming and J lost 6 bases, with 16 bases between them. The germline V gene has CDR1 SQVTM and CDR2 ANQGSEA. The CDR3 has 14 amino acids. The CDR3 DNA sequence: TGCAGCGTTGTTTGGCCAGGGCGAATCAATGAGCAGTTCTTC. Translating gives CSVVWPGRINEQFF.

The V and J genes are TRBV6-5 and TRBJ1-5; no reliable D call. The germline V and J ends were trimmed by 8 bases and 5 bases, with 19 bases remaining between them. The CDR3 sequence is 15 residues long. The germline V gene has CDR1 MNHEY and CDR2 SVGAGI. The DNA of the CDR3 is TGTGCCAGCTGCCCCCTGTCGGGGTCGGATCAGCCCCAGCATTTT. Residues: CASCPLSGSDQPQHF.

The gene calls are TRBV6-1 and TRBJ1-2; D uncertain. V was cut by 1 base and J by 7 bases, with 10 bases left in between. The CDR3 spans 13 residues. Germline CDR1 reads MNHNS; CDR2 reads SASEGT. The CDR3 protein is CASSEENLGGYTF. CDR3 bases: TGTGCCAGCAGTGAAGAAAACCTCGGTGGCTACACCTTC.

The rearrangement joins TRBV10-3 to TRBJ2-7; 10 bases are shared with TRBD2. The CDR3 is 15 residues long. The germline V gene has CDR1 ENHRY and CDR2 SYGVKD. Losses at the gene ends were 7 bases for V and 7 bases for J; bases not matched to a gene: 13. The CDR3, as DNA: TGTGCCATCAATGCACTAGCGGGACCTTCTTGGGAGCAGTACTTC. Translated, it gives CAINALAGPSWEQYF.

The rearrangement uses TRBV5-1 and TRBJ1-1; D unclear. V gave up 0 bases and J gave up 1 base, with 7 bases separating them. The CDR3 is 14 amino acids. Germline V CDR1 and CDR2: SGHRS, YFSETQ. The CDR3 spells CASSLAAGNTEAFF. Here the CDR3 DNA reads TGCGCCAGCAGCTTGGCCGCGGGGAACACTGAAGCTTTCTTT.

V is TRBV4-3 and J is TRBJ2-3; 7 bases are shared with TRBD2. The CDR3 has 14 amino acids. V lost 4 bases, J lost 4 bases, and 5 bases stayed unmatched. In germline, CDR1 is LGHNA, CDR2 YSLEER. The CDR3 reads CASSLGDYPDTQYF. The CDR3 DNA reads as TGCGCCAGCAGCCTGGGGGACTACCCAGATACGCAGTATTTT.

The CDR3 region is CASSLAGQGGGYTF. Here the CDR3 DNA reads TGTGCCAGCAGCTTAGCGGGACAGGGGGGTGGCTACACCTTC. The J gene is TRBJ1-2, the V gene TRBV7-9; the match to TRBD1 covers 11 bases. V was pared by 0 bases and J by 7 bases, with 1 base of the junction left unmatched. The CDR3 has 14 amino acids. Germline CDR1 is SEHNR and CDR2 is FQNEAQ (reference sequence). Full variable domain (rest looked up from reference TRBV7-9 and TRBJ1-2): DTGVSQNPRHKITKRGQNVTFRCDPISEHNRLYWYRQTLGQGPEFLTYFQNEAQLEKSRLLSDRFSAERPKGSFSTLEIQRTEQGDSAMYLCASSLAGQGGGYTFGSGTRLTVV.

The chain has TRBV7-2 and TRBJ2-5, with TRBD1 matching 8 bases. The germline V gene encodes CDR1 SGHTA and CDR2 FQGNSA. The CDR3 totals 15 residues. V trimming: 3 bases; J trimming: 5 bases; junction bases outside the gene matches: 8. This chain's CDR3 is CASSFSGQGGETQYF. The CDR3 nucleotides are TGTGCCAGCAGCTTTTCCGGACAGGGTGGTGAGACCCAGTACTTC.

The rearrangement joins TRBV2 to TRBJ1-6; D gene uncertain. From germline, CDR1 is SNHLY and CDR2 FYNNEI. The germline V and J ends were trimmed by 7 bases and 5 bases, with 15 bases remaining between them. The CDR3 runs 15 residues. DNA for the CDR3: TGTGCCAGCAAGTTGATTACTCTGAATAATTCACCCCTCCACTTT. As protein: CASKLITLNNSPLHF.

This clone was found once. The chain recombines TRBV30 with TRBJ1-3; D is undetermined. Germline assignment: CDR1 GTSNPN and CDR2 SVGIG (reference sequence). V was clipped by 3 bases and J by 5 bases, with 11 bases between them. The CDR3 sequence is 13 residues long. The CDR3 nucleotides are TGTGCCTGGAGGGGCCGAGACCGAAACACCATATATTTT. This sequence encodes CAWRGRDRNTIYF.

J is TRBJ1-1 and V is TRBV5-1; TRBD1 is a possible D gene (5 bases). Trimming pared 3 bases from V and 5 bases from J, leaving 17 bases between. Germline assignment: CDR1 SGHRS and CDR2 YFSETQ. The CDR3 sequence is 15 residues long. This CDR3 is CASSSFQGRSTEAFF. CDR3 DNA sequence: TGCGCCAGCAGCTCGTTCCAGGGCAGATCTACTGAAGCTTTCTTT.

The table lists this clone with a count of one. The DNA for the CDR3 is TGTGCCACCAGTGATGGAGCTCTGGGGCATGCTTTCTTT. It encodes CATSDGALGHAFF. V is TRBV24-1 and J is TRBJ1-1, with D perhaps TRBD1 (5 bases). Germline lookup yields CDR1 KGHDR and CDR2 SFDVKD. CDR3 size: 13 residues. The V end lost 3 bases, the J end lost 11 bases, and 15 bases lay between the germline ends.

This clone came up a few times. This chain links TRBV5-6 with TRBJ1-2; weak D call: TRBD1 (6 bases). CDR3 length: 17 residues. The germline V gene encodes CDR1 SGHDT and CDR2 YYEEEE. Trimming pared 0 bases from V and 8 bases from J, leaving 23 bases between. The CDR3, as DNA: TGTGCCAGCAGCTTGGAGGTCGCGGCAACAGGGACGCGGGGCTACACCTTC. Translated, it gives CASSLEVAATGTRGYTF.

The table lists this clone with a count of one. The rearrangement uses TRBV2 and TRBJ2-3; D gene uncertain. Trimming pared 6 bases from V and 0 bases from J, leaving 10 bases between. Per germline, CDR1 SNHLY and CDR2 FYNNEI. This CDR3 contains 14 residues. This CDR3 is CASSLRLSTDTQYF. CDR3 nucleotide sequence: TGTGCCAGCAGCCTCCGTTTGAGCACAGATACGCAGTATTTT. The full variable domain, rest sourced from reference TRBV2 and TRBJ2-3, is EPEVTQTPSHQVTQMGQEVILRCVPISNHLYFYWYRQILGQKVEFLVSFYNNEISEKSEIFDDQFSVERPDGSNFTLKIRSTKLEDSAMYFCASSLRLSTDTQYFGPGTRLTVL.

The gene calls are TRBV10-3 and TRBJ2-3; D call uncertain. The CDR3 totals 15 residues. Germline CDR1 reads ENHRY; CDR2 reads SYGVKD. Deletions cut 2 bases from V and 6 bases from J, with 15 bases between. CDR3 nucleotide sequence: TGTGCCATCAGTGAGCCGAACCCCACCCAGGATACGCAGTATTTT. It translates to CAISEPNPTQDTQYF.

The CDR3 nucleotides are TGTGCCAGTAGTGCAGACAGGGGCCCTAACTATGGCTACACCTTC. Amino acids: CASSADRGPNYGYTF. The chain uses TRBV19 and TRBJ1-2, with 8 bases matching TRBD1. This CDR3 is built from 15 residues. J was trimmed by 0 bases and V by 5 bases; bases with no gene match: 5. Germline CDR1 reads LNHDA; CDR2 reads SQIVND (reference sequence). Variable domain in full (rest from reference TRBV19 and TRBJ1-2): DGGITQSPKYLFRKEGQNVTLSCEQNLNHDAMYWYRQDPGQGLRLIYYSQIVNDFQKGDIAEGYSVSREKKESFPLTVTSAQKNPTAFYLCASSADRGPNYGYTFGSGTRLTVV.

The CDR3 is CASSLLAREQYF. In nucleotides, the CDR3 is TGTGCCAGCAGTTTGCTAGCTAGGGAGCAGTACTTC. The rearrangement links TRBV12-3 or TRBV12-4 to TRBJ2-7; the D gene is possibly TRBD2 (5 bases). The CDR3 totals 12 residues. The V end lost 3 bases, the J end lost 7 bases, and 10 bases lay between the germline ends.

The chain links TRBV14 to TRBJ1-1; possibly TRBD1 for D (6 bases). The V gene's germline CDR1 is SGHDN and CDR2 FVKESK. The ends were cut back, 1 base at V and 13 bases at J, with 16 bases in the middle. The CDR3 is made up of 13 amino acids. The DNA for the CDR3 is TGTGCCAGCAGCCAAGGGGACATTGGAATGGTTTTCTTT. Encoded protein: CASSQGDIGMVFF.

The V gene is TRBV6-5, the J gene TRBJ1-3, with 7 nucleotides matching TRBD1. Germline V gene sequence: CDR1 MNHEY, CDR2 SVGAGI. The trim removed 6 bases at V and 1 base at J, leaving 0 bases unmatched. This CDR3 is built from 13 residues. This CDR3 reads CASRDRSGNTIYF. CDR3 DNA: TGTGCCAGCAGGGACAGGTCTGGAAACACCATATATTTT.

The J gene is TRBJ2-7, the V gene TRBV29-1; 8 bases map to TRBD1. Germline trimming cut 1 base from V and 0 bases from J; bases unmatched to any gene: 5. This CDR3 is built from 15 residues. In germline, CDR1 is SQVTM, CDR2 ANQGSEA. CDR3: CSVEVRDRSSYEQYF. CDR3 in DNA: TGCAGCGTTGAAGTACGGGACAGGAGCTCCTACGAGCAGTACTTC.

The chain joins TRBV3-1 (or the pseudogene TRBV3-2) to TRBJ1-6; no clear D gene. Trimming took off 4 bases at V and 7 bases at J, with 14 bases between the two ends. CDR3 length equals 15 residues. Germline loops: CDR1 LGHDT, CDR2 YNNKEL (reference sequence). The CDR3 spells CASSPRAGENSPLHF. CDR3 DNA: TGTGCCAGCAGCCCCCGTGCGGGCGAGAATTCACCCCTCCACTTT.

J is TRBJ1-4 and V is TRBV27, with TRBD1 identical over 7 bases. The CDR3 sequence is 15 residues long. Germline V gene data show CDR1 as MNHEY and CDR2 as SMNVEV (reference sequence). Trimming took 5 bases from V and 8 from J; bases not matched to a gene: 11. The chain's CDR3 is CASSPSSQGYEKLFF. CDR3 DNA sequence: TGTGCCAGCAGTCCCTCCTCACAGGGGTACGAAAAACTGTTTTTT.

The V call is TRBV5-4, the J call TRBJ2-2, with TRBD1 matching 11 bases. The J segment lost 5 bases and the V segment lost 4 bases, leaving 7 bases of the junction unmatched. The CDR3 sequence is 16 residues long. CDR1 SGHNT and CDR2 YYREEE come from the germline V gene (reference sequence). The CDR3: CASSPDRGRRTGELFF. CDR3 sequence (DNA): TGTGCCAGCAGCCCGGACAGGGGGCGGCGGACCGGGGAGCTGTTTTTT.

The rearrangement uses TRBV27 and TRBJ1-6; D may be TRBD1 (5 bases). Germline lookup yields CDR1 MNHEY and CDR2 SMNVEV (reference sequence). The CDR3 runs 14 residues. V shed 2 bases and J shed 8 bases, with 10 bases lying between them. The CDR3 DNA follows: TGTGCCAGCAGTTTAAGCGGGGCATATTCACCCCTCCACTTT. Translating gives CASSLSGAYSPLHF.

The rearrangement links TRBV19 to TRBJ2-1; D uncertain. Looked up from germline, CDR1 is LNHDA and CDR2 is SQIVND (reference sequence). The V end was cut by 2 bases, the J end by 6 bases, with 8 bases between. The CDR3 sequence is 13 residues long. Here the CDR3 reads CASSITGPNEQFF. The CDR3 DNA reads as TGTGCCAGTAGTATAACGGGTCCCAATGAGCAGTTCTTC.

The chain joins TRBV7-9 to TRBJ2-1; no reliable D call. Trimming shortened V by 3 bases and J by 6 bases, and 6 bases separated the two germline ends. Germline V gives CDR1 SEHNR, CDR2 FQNEAQ (reference sequence). The CDR3 is 12 residues long. The CDR3 DNA reads as TGTGCCAGCAGCTTGCAGGTCAATGAGCAGTTCTTC. It translates to CASSLQVNEQFF. Full variable domain (remainder filled in from reference TRBV7-9 and TRBJ2-1): DTGVSQNPRHKITKRGQNVTFRCDPISEHNRLYWYRQTLGQGPEFLTYFQNEAQLEKSRLLSDRFSAERPKGSFSTLEIQRTEQGDSAMYLCASSLQVNEQFFGPGTRLTVL.

The V and J genes are TRBV6-1 and TRBJ2-1, with 8 bases identical to TRBD2. This CDR3 region has 14 residues. Germline V lookup: CDR1 MNHNS, CDR2 SASEGT. Trimming removed 3 bases from V and 8 bases from J; junction bases left unmatched: 6. The CDR3 region has the DNA TGTGCCAGCAGTGAGGGCGGGAGGACCGATGAGCAGTTCTTC. Its translation is CASSEGGRTDEQFF.

A few counts support this clone. This chain connects TRBV20-1 to TRBJ1-1; 7 nucleotides align to TRBD1. The CDR3 length is 11 residues. The V gene's germline CDR1 is DFQATT and CDR2 SNEGSKA (reference sequence). The V segment lost 5 bases and the J segment 7 bases; nucleotides outside the gene matches: 4. The CDR3 nucleotides read TGCAGTGCTCCCCGACAGGGTGAAGCTTTCTTT. It is translated as CSAPRQGEAFF.

This rearrangement joins TRBV27 to TRBJ2-7; D is possibly TRBD1 (6 bases). Germline assignment: CDR1 MNHEY and CDR2 SMNVEV (reference sequence). This CDR3 spans 14 amino acids. V was clipped by 4 bases and J by 5 bases, with 15 bases between them. CDR3 DNA sequence: TGTGCCAGCAGTTCAATCCTAACAGGGCACGAGCAGTACTTC. It translates to CASSSILTGHEQYF.